What follows are 10 T cell receptor beta chains derived from one specimen sequenced in a study of T cells in Graves' hyperthyroidism and ophthalmopathy. TCR beta CDR3 sequences were amplified from RNA transcripts. Initially, a first-round RT-PCR of the TCR CDR3 employed the HTBI primer set. TCRdb fed the multiplex PCR reads into MiXCR, producing one record per CDR3 protein. Of some 500,000 distinct CDR3 sequences listed, around 14% are singletons. The specimen was blood. Receptor source: a woman between 18 and 30 years old with Graves' hyperthyroidism.

This clonotype was recorded at least ten times. V usage is TRBV2 and J usage is TRBJ1-2, with D unclear. Germline CDR1 SNHLY, CDR2 FYNNEI. V lost 2 bases to trimming and J lost 4 bases, with 8 bases between them. This CDR3 comprises 13 residues. Written as DNA, the CDR3 is TGTGCCAGCAGTGAAACAGCCCTCTATGGCTACACCTTC. Translating it yields CASSETALYGYTF.

This clonotype was seen a handful of times. This sequence joins TRBV19 and TRBJ1-1, with unresolved D. Germline CDR1 reads LNHDA; CDR2 reads SQIVND (reference sequence). Trimming removed 8 bases from V and 9 bases from J, with 19 bases in between. CDR3 length: 13 amino acids. CDR3 region: CASDNPEIPKAFF. CDR3 nucleotide sequence: TGTGCCAGTGACAACCCGGAGATTCCGAAAGCTTTCTTT. Looking up the rest from reference TRBV19 and TRBJ1-1 gives the full variable domain: DGGITQSPKYLFRKEGQNVTLSCEQNLNHDAMYWYRQDPGQGLRLIYYSQIVNDFQKGDIAEGYSVSREKKESFPLTVTSAQKNPTAFYLCASDNPEIPKAFFGQGTRLTVV.

V usage is TRBV12-3 or TRBV12-4 and J usage is TRBJ2-2; TRBD1 matches 11 bases. The CDR3 contains 14 residues. V was clipped by 9 bases and J by 4 bases; unmatched bases: 4. The CDR3 DNA reads TGTGCCAGTCCGGGACAGGGGGGCACCGGGGAGCTGTTTTTT. It codes for CASPGQGGTGELFF.

The chain links TRBV7-3 to TRBJ2-2, with D tentatively TRBD2 (6 bases). Germline CDR1 SGHTA, CDR2 FQGTGA. The CDR3 totals 14 residues. The V gene lost 5 bases and the J gene lost 7 bases, with 14 bases spanning the gap. The CDR3, as DNA: TGTGCCAGCAGCCCAAGGGACGGGAGCGGGGAGCTGTTTTTT. It is translated as CASSPRDGSGELFF.

A note on this clonotype: This may be a read error: a much more frequent sequence differs by one nucleotide. The chain combines TRBV12-3 or TRBV12-4 with TRBJ1-6; the D gene is possibly TRBD1 (5 bases). The CDR3 contains 13 residues. In DNA form, the CDR3 reads TGTGCCAGCCTGCGGGACTCAAATTCACCCATCCACTTT. Translation gives CASLRDSNSPIHF.

In regard to this clonotype: Relative to the germline gene, one junction end is altered; a read error may explain this. The V and J genes are TRBV11-1 and TRBJ2-1, with a weak D call TRBD2 (5 bases). This CDR3 contains 15 residues. Germline CDR1 and CDR2: SGHAT and FQDESV (reference sequence). In DNA form, the CDR3 reads TGTGCCAGCAGCTTAGGGGCTAGCCGCTATGACGAGCGGTTCTTC. This gives the protein CASSLGASRYDERFF.

The sample holds many counts of this clonotype. V is TRBV2 and J is TRBJ2-3; D may be TRBD1 or TRBD2 (5 bases each). This CDR3 comprises 15 residues. V was cut by 7 bases and J by 2 bases, with 16 bases left in between. Germline assignment: CDR1 SNHLY and CDR2 FYNNEI. CDR3 protein: CASTPGRLLTDTQYF. CDR3 nucleotides: TGTGCCAGCACGCCGGGACGGCTCCTCACAGATACGCAGTATTTT.

This clonotype was seen ten or more times. The rearrangement uses TRBV18 and TRBJ1-2; possible D gene TRBD1, 5 bases. Germline-derived CDR1 and CDR2 are KGHSH and LQKENI. CDR3 length: 14 residues. Trimming removed 3 bases from V and 8 bases from J, with 16 bases in between. The CDR3 spells CASSPQIGVEGYTF. The CDR3 region has the DNA TGTGCCAGCTCACCTCAAATAGGGGTAGAAGGCTACACCTTC. The full variable domain, in which reference TRBV18 and TRBJ1-2 provide the parts outside the CDR3, is NAGVMQNPRHLVRRRGQEARLRCSPMKGHSHVYWYRQLPEEGLKFMVYLQKENIIDESGMPKERFSAEFPKEGPSILRIQQVVRGDSAAYFCASSPQIGVEGYTFGSGTRLTVV.

This clonotype has ten or more counts. CDR3 in amino acids: CASSPQGGRSWTSGSDTQYF. The CDR3 DNA follows: TGTGCCAGCAGTCCTCAAGGAGGGAGGAGTTGGACTAGCGGGAGCGATACGCAGTATTTT. The rearrangement joins TRBV27 to TRBJ2-3, with 13 bases that match TRBD2. The CDR3 runs to 20 residues. CDR1 and CDR2 (germline): MNHEY, SMNVEV (reference sequence). Trimming at V came to 5 bases and at J to 6 bases, leaving 20 bases not matched to a gene.

This clonotype was counted many times. V usage is TRBV5-1 and J usage is TRBJ2-3; 9 positions agree with TRBD1. This CDR3 is built from 15 residues. J gave up 0 bases and V 2 bases, and 1 base lay outside the gene matches. Germline-derived CDR1 and CDR2 are SGHRS and YFSETQ. The CDR3 DNA follows: TGCGCCAGCAGCTTACAGGGGGCTAGCACAGATACGCAGTATTTT. It specifies CASSLQGASTDTQYF.